This T cell receptor beta chain was sequenced for a study of T cell responses to AZD1222 COVID-19 vaccine. Method: immunoSEQ multiplex PCR; TCRdb's copy keeps in-frame clones and lacks some. The sample consists of around 140,000 clones, 93% of them appearing once. CDR1 MDHEN and CDR2 SYDVKM come from the germline V gene. The CDR3 covers 15 residues. V shed 2 bases and J shed 6 bases, with 15 bases lying between them. The chain is built from TRBV28 and TRBJ2-3; weak D call: TRBD2 (6 bases). The specimen comprised peripheral blood, sampled on day 0 of AZD1222 vaccination. The receptor's source is an adult in good health. The DNA of the CDR3 is TGTGCCAGCAGTTTAGACACGGGAGTGGGGGATACGCAGTATTTT. It codes for CASSLDTGVGDTQYF.